This T cell receptor (beta chain) was recorded in a study of shared clonotypes between healthy human individuals. Study details: Aged 18 to 49, the donors were a couple of women and a few men. Study outcomes and limitations: Represented diversity, genetic and exposure-history alike, was limited by few donors.

This CDR3 region has 18 residues. CDR1 and CDR2 from the germline V gene are SGHRS and YFSETQ. V lost 4 bases, J lost 4 bases, and 11 bases stayed unmatched. Remarks on this clone: What it recognizes is unknown.

The assay ran at deep level. Here immunoSEQ multiplex PCR was the method, and the copy in TCRdb shows in-frame clones only, minus some. This table has 1,400,000 or so clones, 97% to 99% appearing once. The sequencing input was naive CD4+ T cells sorted from blood. Documented subset: CD45RA+ positively selected. This chain uses TRBV5-1 with TRBJ2-5; 15 nucleotides align to TRBD2. The clonotype was recovered from a man aged 25 to 40 in good health. For the CDR3, the DNA is TGCGCCAGCAGCCACAGGACTAGCGGGAGGGCCAACCCAGAGACCCAGTACTTC. This translates into CASSHRTSGRANPETQYF.